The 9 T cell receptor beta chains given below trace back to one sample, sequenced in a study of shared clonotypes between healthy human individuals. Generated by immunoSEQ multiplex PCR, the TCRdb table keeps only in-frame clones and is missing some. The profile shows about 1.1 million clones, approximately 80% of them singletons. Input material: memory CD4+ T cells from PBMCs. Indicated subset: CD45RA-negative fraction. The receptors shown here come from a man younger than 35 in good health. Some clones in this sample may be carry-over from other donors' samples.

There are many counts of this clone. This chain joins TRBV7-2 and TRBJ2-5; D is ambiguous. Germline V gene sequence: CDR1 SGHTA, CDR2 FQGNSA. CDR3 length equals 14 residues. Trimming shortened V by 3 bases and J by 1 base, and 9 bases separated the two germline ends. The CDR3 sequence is CASSLRRFQETQYF. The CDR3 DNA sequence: TGTGCCAGCAGCTTGAGACGTTTCCAAGAGACCCAGTACTTC. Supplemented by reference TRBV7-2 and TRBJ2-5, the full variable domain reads GAGVSQSPSNKVTEKGKDVELRCDPISGHTALYWYRQSLGQGLEFLIYFQGNSAPDKSGLPSDRFSAERTGGSVSTLTIQRTQQEDSAVYLCASSLRRFQETQYFGPGTRLLVL.

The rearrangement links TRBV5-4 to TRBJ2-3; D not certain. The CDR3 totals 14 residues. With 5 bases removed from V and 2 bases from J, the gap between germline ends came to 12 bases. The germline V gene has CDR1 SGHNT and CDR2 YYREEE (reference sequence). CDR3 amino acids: CASSHRAVTDTQYF. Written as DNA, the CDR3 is TGTGCCAGCAGTCACCGGGCCGTCACAGATACGCAGTATTTT.

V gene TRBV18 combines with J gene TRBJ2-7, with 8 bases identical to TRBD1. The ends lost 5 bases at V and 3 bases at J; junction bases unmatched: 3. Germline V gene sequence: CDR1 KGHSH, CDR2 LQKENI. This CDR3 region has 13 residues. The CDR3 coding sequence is TGTGCCAGCTCAACCGGGACAGGCTACGAGCAGTACTTC. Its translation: CASSTGTGYEQYF.

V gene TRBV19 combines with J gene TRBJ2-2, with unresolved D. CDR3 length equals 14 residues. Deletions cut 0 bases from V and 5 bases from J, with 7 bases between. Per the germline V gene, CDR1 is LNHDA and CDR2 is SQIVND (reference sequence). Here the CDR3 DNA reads TGTGCCAGTAGTATAGAAGAAACGACCGGGGAGCTGTTTTTT. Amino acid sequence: CASSIEETTGELFF.

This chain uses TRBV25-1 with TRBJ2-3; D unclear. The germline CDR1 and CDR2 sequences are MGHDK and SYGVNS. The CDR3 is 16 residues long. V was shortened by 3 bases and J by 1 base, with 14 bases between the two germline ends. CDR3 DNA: TGTGCCAGCAGTGAGACTTTGGGCCGCGGCACAGATACGCAGTATTTT. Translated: CASSETLGRGTDTQYF.

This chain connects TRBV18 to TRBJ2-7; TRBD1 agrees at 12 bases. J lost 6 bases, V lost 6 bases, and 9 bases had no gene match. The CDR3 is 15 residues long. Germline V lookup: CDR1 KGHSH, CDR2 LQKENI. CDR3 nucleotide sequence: TGTGCCAGCTCGTCCGCCGGGACAGGGGGCGCCGAGCAGTACTTC. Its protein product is CASSSAGTGGAEQYF.

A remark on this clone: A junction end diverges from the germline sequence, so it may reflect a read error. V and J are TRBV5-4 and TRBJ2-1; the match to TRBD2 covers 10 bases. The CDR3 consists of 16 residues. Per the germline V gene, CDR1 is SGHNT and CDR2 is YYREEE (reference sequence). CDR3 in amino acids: CASSQRTSGVYNEQFF. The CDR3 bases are TGCGCCAGCAGCCAACGGACTAGCGGAGTATACAATGAGCAGTTCTTC.

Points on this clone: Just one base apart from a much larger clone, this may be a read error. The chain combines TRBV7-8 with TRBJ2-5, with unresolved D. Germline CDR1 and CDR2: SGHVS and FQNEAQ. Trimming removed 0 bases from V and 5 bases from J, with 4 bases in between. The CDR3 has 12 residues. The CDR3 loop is CASSLAGETQYF. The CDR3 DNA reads TGTGCCAGCAGCTTAGCGGGCGAGACCCAGTACTTC.

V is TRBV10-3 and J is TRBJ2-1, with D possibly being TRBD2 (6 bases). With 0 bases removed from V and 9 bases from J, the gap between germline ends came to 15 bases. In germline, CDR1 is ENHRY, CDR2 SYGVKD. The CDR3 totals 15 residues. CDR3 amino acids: CAISESGTGHIEQFF. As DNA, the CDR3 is TGTGCCATCAGTGAGTCCGGGACTGGGCATATTGAGCAGTTCTTC.